What follows is one TCR beta chain and its context. These data come from a study of blood T cell repertoires in COVID-19. About the research overall: Sample material is recorded as cDNA or gDNA derived from T cells, B-cell-depleted T cells, or PBMCs.

The CDR3 extends over 17 amino acids. Germline values: CDR1 SGHTA, CDR2 FQGTGA. The junction had 11 bases not matched to a gene; V was cut back by 1 base and J by 7 bases. Participants came from roughly 23 US areas, aged roughly 18 to 100 years. Clinical history as reported by participants underpinned cohort assignment. Original handling: Estimation of nucleated cell counts was performed using reference gene primer amplification. Assay used: immunoSEQ multiplex PCR; TCRdb lists only in-frame clones, some missing. That table supplies the V and J calls and clone size; D and trimming were determined from the DNA. Of some 270,000 clones detected, 75% to 90% appear once; the ten largest clones hold approximately 4%.

The genes are TRBV7-3 and TRBJ2-1, with 9 bases identical to TRBD1. The sequenced sample was PBMCs or T cells enriched from blood (not recorded which). This clonotype was obtained from a woman aged 25 to 39 with acute COVID-19. The CDR3 spells CASSLSGRDRAPNEQFF. DNA of the CDR3: TGTGCCAGCAGCTTAAGTGGGCGGGACAGGGCCCCGAATGAGCAGTTCTTC.